Below, one TCR beta chain is given with its context. The source of the sample is a study of blood T cell repertoires in COVID-19. The CDR3 extends over 13 amino acids. Unmatched junction bases numbered 8, after V lost 8 bases and J lost 7 bases. Germline V gives CDR1 SGHVS, CDR2 FQNEAQ. The method was immunoSEQ multiplex PCR; TCRdb's version includes in-frame clones alone and lacks a portion of them. The sample has some 130,000 clones; approximately 80% are singletons. The TCR originated in a woman aged 60 to 75 with active or convalescent COVID-19. The chain uses TRBV7-8 and TRBJ2-1; 7 bases fit TRBD2. The sample comprised peripheral blood. CDR3 residues: CASGAGRVNEQFF. CDR3 nucleotides: TGTGCCAGCGGGGCAGGGAGGGTTAATGAGCAGTTCTTC.